This T cell receptor beta chain was captured in a study of blood T cell repertoires in COVID-19. Overall study: Samples of COVID-19 (acute and convalescent) were obtained from the United States, Italy and Spain.

This CDR3 has 16 residues. CDR1 LNHDA and CDR2 SQIVND come from the germline V gene (reference sequence). Between the trimmed V and J ends, which lost 5 bases and 5 bases, there was a span of 21 bases. The method was immunoSEQ multiplex PCR; TCRdb's version includes in-frame clones alone and lacks a portion of them. This table has some 70,000 clones, more than 90% appearing once. Specimen: peripheral blood. The source of this sequence is a human donor with active COVID-19. The donor label of this sample is uncertain. The chain is built from TRBV19 and TRBJ2-5, with D possibly matching TRBD1 (5 bases). CDR3 in DNA: TGTGCCAGTAGTCCCGGACACGTCAAGGCGTTGGAGACCCAGTACTTC. Its translation is CASSPGHVKALETQYF.